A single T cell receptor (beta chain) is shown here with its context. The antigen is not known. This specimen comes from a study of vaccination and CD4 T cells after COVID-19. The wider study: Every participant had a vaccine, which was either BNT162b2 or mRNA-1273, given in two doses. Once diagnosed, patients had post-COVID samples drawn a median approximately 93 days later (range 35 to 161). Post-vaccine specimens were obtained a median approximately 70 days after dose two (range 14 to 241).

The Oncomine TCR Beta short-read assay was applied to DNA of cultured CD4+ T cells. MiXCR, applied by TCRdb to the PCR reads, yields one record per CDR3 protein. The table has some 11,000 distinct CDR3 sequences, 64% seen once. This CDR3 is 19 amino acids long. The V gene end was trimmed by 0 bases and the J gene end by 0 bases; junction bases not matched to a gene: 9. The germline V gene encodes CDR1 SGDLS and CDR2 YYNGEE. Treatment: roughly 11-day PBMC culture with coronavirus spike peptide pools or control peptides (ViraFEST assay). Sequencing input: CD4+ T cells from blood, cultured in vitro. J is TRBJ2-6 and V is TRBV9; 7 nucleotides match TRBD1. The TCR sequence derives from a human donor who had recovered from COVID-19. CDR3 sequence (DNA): TGTGCCAGCAGCGTAGACCAGTCAGGGGGTCCCTCTGGGGCCAACGTCCTGACTTTC. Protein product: CASSVDQSGGPSGANVLTF. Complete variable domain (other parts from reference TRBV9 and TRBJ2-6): DSGVTQTPKHLITATGQRVTLRCSPRSGDLSVYWYQQSLDQGLQFLIQYYNGEERAKGNILERFSAQQFPDLHSELNLSSLELGDSALYFCASSVDQSGGPSGANVLTFGAGSRLTVL.